A single sample is the source of the 22 T cell receptor beta chains below, sequenced in a study of control samples from healthy donors and cancer patients. Sequencing used immunoSEQ multiplex PCR; TCRdb keeps in-frame clones, though not all of them. The sample includes about 100,000 clones, 85% of them seen just once. Sequencing was done on a sample of blood. The receptor source for this set is a man between 25 and 39 years old in good health.

V is TRBV12-2 and J is TRBJ1-6. TRBV12-2 is tagged as a pseudogene. The CDR3 totals 21 residues. The CDR3 spells CASRLESGCAHQARDNSPLHF. The CDR3 coding sequence is TGTGCAAGTCGCTTAGAATCGGGGTGTGCCCACCAAGCTCGCGATAATTCACCCCTCCACTTT.

The rearrangement links TRBV6-1 to TRBJ1-5; D remains unclear. Germline V gives CDR1 MNHNS, CDR2 SASEGT. Between the trimmed V and J ends, which lost 3 bases and 0 bases, there was a span of 9 bases. This CDR3 is built from 15 residues. DNA for the CDR3: TGTGCCAGCAGTGACCCAGGCTATAGCAATCAGCCCCAGCATTTT. Residues: CASSDPGYSNQPQHF.

This chain joins TRBV12-3 or TRBV12-4 and TRBJ1-4, with 9 nucleotides matching TRBD1. The CDR3 is 12 amino acids. V gave up 6 bases and J gave up 9 bases; unmatched junction bases: 2. CDR3: CASSGQGKKLFF. Here the CDR3 DNA reads TGTGCCAGCAGCGGACAGGGGAAAAAACTGTTTTTT.

This sequence joins TRBV5-4 and TRBJ1-1; a possible D gene is TRBD1 (5 bases). The CDR3 loop spans 15 amino acids. Germline assignment: CDR1 SGHNT and CDR2 YYREEE (reference sequence). Trimming removed 4 bases from V and 1 base from J, with 14 bases in between. Written as DNA, the CDR3 is TGTGCCAGCAGCGCCCGTGGGGGAGGGAACACTGAAGCTTTCTTT. This encodes CASSARGGGNTEAFF.

V and J are TRBV6-5 and TRBJ1-1; no firm D call. CDR1 and CDR2 from the germline V gene are MNHEY and SVGAGI. This CDR3 comprises 14 residues. V was clipped by 0 bases and J by 4 bases, with 9 bases between them. Here the CDR3 reads CASSYSGVSTEAFF. The CDR3 nucleotides read TGTGCCAGCAGTTACTCCGGGGTGAGCACTGAAGCTTTCTTT.

J is TRBJ2-7 and V is TRBV6-6, with a weak D call TRBD1 (5 bases). The CDR3 extends over 14 amino acids. Trimming stripped 2 bases from V and 2 bases from J, with 10 bases between. The germline gives CDR1 MNHNY, CDR2 SVGAGI (reference sequence). CDR3 region: CASSYRQGTYEQYF. Written as DNA, the CDR3 is TGTGCCAGCAGTTACCGGCAGGGAACCTACGAGCAGTACTTC.

The J gene is TRBJ1-2, the V gene TRBV6-6; tentatively, D is TRBD1 (5 bases). The V gene's germline CDR1 is MNHNY and CDR2 SVGAGI (reference sequence). The CDR3 totals 12 residues. V was cut by 9 bases and J by 3 bases, with 11 bases left in between. CDR3 DNA: TGTGCCAGTTTCGGGACCGACTATGGCTACACCTTC. It yields the protein CASFGTDYGYTF.

Note on this clone: The sample carries other DNA sequences with the same CDR3. This chain joins TRBV12-3 or TRBV12-4 and TRBJ1-4; D unclear. This CDR3 contains 11 residues. V was shortened by 6 bases and J by 7 bases, with 6 bases between the two germline ends. CDR3 amino acids: CASSSGEKLFF. The DNA for the CDR3 is TGTGCCAGCAGCTCTGGTGAAAAACTGTTTTTT.

The chain carries TRBV21-1 and TRBJ1-5. TRBV21-1 is assigned pseudogene status. The CDR3 contains 16 residues. The CDR3 bases are TGTGCCAGCAGCAAACGTCATCGGCAGTGCAATCAGCCCCAGCATTTT. This translates into CASSKRHRQCNQPQHF.

V is TRBV6-5 and J is TRBJ1-3, with D uncertain. Between the trimmed V and J ends, which lost 8 bases and 2 bases, there was a span of 13 bases. Germline V lookup: CDR1 MNHEY, CDR2 SVGAGI. This CDR3 is built from 14 residues. The CDR3 is CASRGRATGNTIYF. The CDR3 DNA follows: TGTGCCAGCCGGGGTAGGGCCACTGGAAACACCATATATTTT.

The gene calls are TRBV19 and TRBJ1-5; D remains ambiguous. Germline V lookup: CDR1 LNHDA, CDR2 SQIVND (reference sequence). V shed 3 bases and J shed 0 bases, with 6 bases lying between them. CDR3 size: 14 residues. The CDR3 sequence: CASSIYVSNQPQHF. In DNA, the CDR3 is TGTGCCAGTAGTATTTATGTTAGCAATCAGCCCCAGCATTTT. Full variable domain (rest looked up from reference TRBV19 and TRBJ1-5): DGGITQSPKYLFRKEGQNVTLSCEQNLNHDAMYWYRQDPGQGLRLIYYSQIVNDFQKGDIAEGYSVSREKKESFPLTVTSAQKNPTAFYLCASSIYVSNQPQHFGDGTRLSIL.

The chain joins TRBV5-5 to TRBJ1-6; possible D gene TRBD1, 6 bases. V gave up 4 bases and J gave up 0 bases, with 17 bases separating them. Germline V gene lookup returns CDR1 SGHKS and CDR2 YYEKEE (reference sequence). The CDR3 is made up of 18 amino acids. The CDR3 nucleotides are TGTGCCAGCAGCCCTCGCGGAGGGGGGAGCTCCTATAATTCACCCCTCCACTTT. Protein sequence: CASSPRGGGSSYNSPLHF.

This clone occurred once. This chain uses TRBV27 with TRBJ1-6; D possibly corresponds to TRBD1 (5 bases). This CDR3 is 15 amino acids long. V lost 6 bases and J 1 base, leaving 10 bases between the germline ends. The germline CDR1 and CDR2 sequences are MNHEY and SMNVEV (reference sequence). CDR3 region: CASRKQASYNSPLHF. Here the CDR3 DNA reads TGTGCCAGCAGGAAACAGGCTTCCTATAATTCACCCCTCCACTTT.

This clone has just one count. The chain is built from TRBV28 and TRBJ2-7; 9 bases match TRBD1. CDR1 MDHEN and CDR2 SYDVKM come from the germline V gene. V gave up 5 bases and J gave up 0 bases; unmatched junction bases: 8. There are 16 residues in the CDR3. CDR3 DNA: TGTGCCAGCAGTCCACAGGGGGCCGATATCTCCTACGAGCAGTACTTC. This translates into CASSPQGADISYEQYF.

This chain links TRBV4-2 with TRBJ1-2, with 9 nucleotides matching TRBD1. With 0 bases clipped from V and 4 bases from J, the junction kept 6 bases outside the gene matches. The CDR3 totals 16 residues. Germline CDR1 reads LGHNA; CDR2 reads YNFKEQ. The DNA of the CDR3 is TGTGCCAGCAGCCAAGATCGGGGGGACAGGGCCTATGGCTACACCTTC. It is translated as CASSQDRGDRAYGYTF.

This rearrangement joins TRBV5-8 to TRBJ1-5; the D gene is possibly TRBD1 (5 bases). Trimming stripped 2 bases from V and 2 bases from J, with 11 bases between. CDR3 size: 15 residues. Germline-derived CDR1 and CDR2 are SGHTS and YDEGEE. CDR3 sequence reads: CASSFGGWGNQPQHF. The DNA of the CDR3 is TGTGCCAGCAGCTTCGGGGGTTGGGGCAATCAGCCCCAGCATTTT.

The chain has TRBV14 and TRBJ1-4; 7 bases align to TRBD1. The V and J ends lost 2 bases and 1 base, in that order; junction bases with no gene match: 10. This CDR3 has 18 amino acids. Germline V gene lookup returns CDR1 SGHDN and CDR2 FVKESK. DNA of the CDR3: TGTGCCAGCAGCCAATGGACAGGAGGAAGGGTAACTAATGAAAAACTGTTTTTT. It specifies CASSQWTGGRVTNEKLFF.

This chain links TRBV5-5 with TRBJ2-2; a possible D gene is TRBD1 (6 bases). V lost 3 bases, J lost 3 bases, and 9 bases lay in between. CDR3 length: 14 residues. Germline CDR1 is SGHKS and CDR2 is YYEKEE (reference sequence). As DNA, the CDR3 is TGTGCCAGCAGCTCAGGACAGTACACCGGGGAGCTGTTTTTT. It yields the protein CASSSGQYTGELFF.

The chain is built from TRBV5-1 and TRBJ2-3; D not resolved. CDR1 SGHRS and CDR2 YFSETQ come from the germline V gene. CDR3 length: 14 amino acids. Trimming pared 4 bases from V and 2 bases from J, leaving 11 bases between. CDR3 in DNA: TGCGCCAGCAGCATTACTAAAATCACAGATACGCAGTATTTT. Amino acid sequence: CASSITKITDTQYF.

The V and J genes are TRBV7-9 and TRBJ2-6, with D uncertain. Looked up from germline, CDR1 is SEHNR and CDR2 is FQNEAQ (reference sequence). V shed 2 bases and J shed 0 bases, with 5 bases lying between them. CDR3 length equals 15 residues. The CDR3 DNA reads TGTGCCAGCAGCTTAATTCGCTCTGGGGCCAACGTCCTGACTTTC. It is translated as CASSLIRSGANVLTF.

This clone has a handful of counts. The gene calls are TRBV19 and TRBJ1-5; D unclear. The V end was cut by 7 bases, the J end by 2 bases, with 27 bases between. The V gene's germline CDR1 is LNHDA and CDR2 SQIVND (reference sequence). CDR3 size: 19 residues. The CDR3 region is CASMARGTGALARNQPQHF. CDR3 nucleotides: TGTGCCAGTATGGCACGGGGTACGGGAGCCCTAGCGCGCAATCAGCCCCAGCATTTT.

The chain combines TRBV19 with TRBJ1-1, with 8 bases fitting TRBD1. V trimming: 5 bases; J trimming: 0 bases; junction bases outside the gene matches: 11. Germline V gene lookup returns CDR1 LNHDA and CDR2 SQIVND (reference sequence). The CDR3 runs 17 residues. This CDR3 is CASSPRQGISLNTEAFF. The CDR3, as DNA: TGTGCCAGTAGTCCGAGACAGGGGATCTCGTTGAACACTGAAGCTTTCTTT.